This T cell receptor beta chain was identified during a study of cytomegalovirus exposure and HLA in healthy donors. In the study overall: As an earlier analysis found, around 190 million T cells yielded about 120 million unique TCR beta sequences.

The PCR had 60 Vbeta and 13 Jbeta primers. The table came from immunoSEQ multiplex PCR; TCRdb's copy has only in-frame clones and leaves some out. The sample has fewer than 200,000 clones, more than 70% seen once. On this clone itself: Its antigen is not identified.

With 11 bases removed from V and 9 bases from J, the gap between germline ends came to 13 bases. CDR1 and CDR2 from the germline V gene are LNHDA and SQIVND (reference sequence). The length of the CDR3 is 10 residues. General study findings and limits: Analysis was carried out at a later point, and it linked a missense DCLRE1C variant to TCR beta V- and J-gene trimming. Further analysis was carried out later, and it showed several of the most significant clusters appearing linked to common viral pathogens. It was reported in a later analysis that an Asian-associated ancestry cluster showed fewer N-insertions than the roughly 670-donor mean.

Sequencing used PBMCs. This sequence joins TRBV19 and TRBJ1-1; D is unresolved. This sequence originates from a woman between 45 and 65 years old in good health and CMV-seropositive. The CDR3 region has the DNA TGTGCCTGCTCCCGGGAGAAAGCTTTCTTT. Protein sequence: CACSREKAFF. Looking up the rest from reference TRBV19 and TRBJ1-1 gives the full variable domain: DGGITQSPKYLFRKEGQNVTLSCEQNLNHDAMYWYRQDPGQGLRLIYYSQIVNDFQKGDIAEGYSVSREKKESFPLTVTSAQKNPTAFYLCACSREKAFFGQGTRLTVV.